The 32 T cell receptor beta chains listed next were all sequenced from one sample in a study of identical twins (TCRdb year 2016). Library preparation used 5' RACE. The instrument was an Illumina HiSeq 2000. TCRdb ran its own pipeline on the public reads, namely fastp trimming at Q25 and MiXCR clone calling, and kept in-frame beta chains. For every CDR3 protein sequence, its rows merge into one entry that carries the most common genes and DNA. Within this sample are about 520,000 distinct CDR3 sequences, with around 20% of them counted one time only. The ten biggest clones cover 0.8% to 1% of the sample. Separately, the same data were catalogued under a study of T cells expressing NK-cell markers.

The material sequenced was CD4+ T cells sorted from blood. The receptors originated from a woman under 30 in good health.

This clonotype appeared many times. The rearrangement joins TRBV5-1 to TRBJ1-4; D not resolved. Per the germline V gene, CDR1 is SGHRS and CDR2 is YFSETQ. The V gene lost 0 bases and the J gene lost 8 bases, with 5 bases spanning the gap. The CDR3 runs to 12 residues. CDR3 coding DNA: TGCGCCAGCAGCTTGGGGTCAGAAAAACTGTTTTTT. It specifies CASSLGSEKLFF.

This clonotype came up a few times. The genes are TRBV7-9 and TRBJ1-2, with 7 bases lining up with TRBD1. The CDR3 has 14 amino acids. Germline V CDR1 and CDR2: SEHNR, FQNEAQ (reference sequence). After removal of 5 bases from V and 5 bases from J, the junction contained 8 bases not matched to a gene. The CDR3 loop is CASSATGTVYGYTF. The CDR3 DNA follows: TGTGCCAGCAGCGCAACCGGGACAGTTTATGGCTACACCTTC.

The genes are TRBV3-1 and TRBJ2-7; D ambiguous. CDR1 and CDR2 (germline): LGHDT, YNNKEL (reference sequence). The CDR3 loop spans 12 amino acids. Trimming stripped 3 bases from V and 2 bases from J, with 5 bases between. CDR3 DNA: TGTGCCAGCAGCCAGGCGGCCTACGAGCAGTACTTC. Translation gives CASSQAAYEQYF.

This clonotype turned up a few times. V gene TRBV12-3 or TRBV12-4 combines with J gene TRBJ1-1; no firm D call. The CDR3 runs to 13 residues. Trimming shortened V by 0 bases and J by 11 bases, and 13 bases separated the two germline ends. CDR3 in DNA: TGTGCCAGCAGTTTAGCCCGGCTCGCTTGGGCTTTCTTT. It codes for CASSLARLAWAFF.

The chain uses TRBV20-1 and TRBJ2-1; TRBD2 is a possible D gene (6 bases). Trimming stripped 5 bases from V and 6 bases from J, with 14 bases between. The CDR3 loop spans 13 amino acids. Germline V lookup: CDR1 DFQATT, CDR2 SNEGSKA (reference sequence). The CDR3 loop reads CSAPNQGGNEQFF. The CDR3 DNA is TGCAGTGCTCCGAACCAGGGAGGCAATGAGCAGTTCTTC.

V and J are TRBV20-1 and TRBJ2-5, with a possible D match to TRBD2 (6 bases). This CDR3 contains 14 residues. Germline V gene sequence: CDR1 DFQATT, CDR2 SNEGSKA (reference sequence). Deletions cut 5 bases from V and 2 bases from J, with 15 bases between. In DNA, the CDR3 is TGCAGTGCTCCTGGATGGAGGGATCAAGAGACCCAGTACTTC. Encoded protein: CSAPGWRDQETQYF.

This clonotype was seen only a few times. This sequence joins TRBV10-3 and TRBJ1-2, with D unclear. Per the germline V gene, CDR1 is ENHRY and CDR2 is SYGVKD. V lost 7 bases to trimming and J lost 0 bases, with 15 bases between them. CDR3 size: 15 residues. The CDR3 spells CAINRADEPNYGYTF. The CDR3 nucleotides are TGTGCCATCAATAGGGCCGACGAACCTAACTATGGCTACACCTTC.

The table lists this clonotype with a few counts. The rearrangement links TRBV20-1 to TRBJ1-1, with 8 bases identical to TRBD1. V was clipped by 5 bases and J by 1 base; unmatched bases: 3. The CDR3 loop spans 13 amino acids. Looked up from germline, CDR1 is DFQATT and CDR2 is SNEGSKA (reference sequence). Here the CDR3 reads CSALGTGNTEAFF. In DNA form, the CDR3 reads TGCAGTGCTCTTGGGACAGGGAACACTGAAGCTTTCTTT.

CDR3 protein: CASSPFVAGVTYNEQFF. CDR3 in DNA: TGTGCCAGCAGCCCCTTTGTGGCGGGGGTTACCTACAATGAGCAGTTCTTC. This chain joins TRBV11-2 and TRBJ2-1, with 7 bases lining up with TRBD2. Germline lookup yields CDR1 SGHAT and CDR2 FQNNGV. The CDR3 covers 17 residues. With 5 bases clipped from V and 2 bases from J, the junction kept 12 bases outside the gene matches.

CDR3 nucleotide sequence: TGTGCCAGCAGCCAAGATCCCCAGGGACTCTCCCAGTACTTC. Translating gives CASSQDPQGLSQYF. The J gene is TRBJ2-5, the V gene TRBV3-1; the D gene is possibly TRBD2 (6 bases). V dropped 0 bases and J dropped 9 bases, with 14 bases sitting between them. The CDR3 has 14 residues. From germline, CDR1 is LGHDT and CDR2 YNNKEL (reference sequence).

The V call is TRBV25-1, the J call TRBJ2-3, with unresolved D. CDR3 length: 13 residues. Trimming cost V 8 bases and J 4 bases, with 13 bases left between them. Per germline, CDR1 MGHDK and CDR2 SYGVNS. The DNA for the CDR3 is TGTGCCAGCGGACGCCTGGGTCCAGATACGCAGTATTTT. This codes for CASGRLGPDTQYF.

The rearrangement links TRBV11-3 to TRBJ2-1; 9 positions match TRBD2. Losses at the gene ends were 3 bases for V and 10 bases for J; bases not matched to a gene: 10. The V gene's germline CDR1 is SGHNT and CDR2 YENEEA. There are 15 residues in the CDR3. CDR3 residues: CASSFSGSDEGEQFF. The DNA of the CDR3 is TGTGCCAGCAGCTTTAGCGGGAGCGACGAGGGGGAGCAGTTCTTC.

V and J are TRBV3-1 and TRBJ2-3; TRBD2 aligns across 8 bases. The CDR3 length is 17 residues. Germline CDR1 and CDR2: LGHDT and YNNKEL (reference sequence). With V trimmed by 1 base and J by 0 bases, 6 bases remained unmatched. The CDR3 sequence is CASSQASSGGSTDTQYF. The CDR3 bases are TGTGCCAGCAGCCAAGCCTCGTCGGGGGGGAGCACAGATACGCAGTATTTT.

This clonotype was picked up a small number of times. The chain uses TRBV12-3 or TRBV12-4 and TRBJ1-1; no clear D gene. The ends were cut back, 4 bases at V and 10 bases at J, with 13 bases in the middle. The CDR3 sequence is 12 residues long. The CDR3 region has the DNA TGTGCCAGCAGTTCGGCCAACTTCCTAGCTTTCTTT. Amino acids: CASSSANFLAFF.

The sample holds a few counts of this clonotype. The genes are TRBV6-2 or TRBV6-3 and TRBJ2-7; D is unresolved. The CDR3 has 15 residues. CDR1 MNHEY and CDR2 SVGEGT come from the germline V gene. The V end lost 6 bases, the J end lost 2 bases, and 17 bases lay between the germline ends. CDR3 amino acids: CASRRLALTTYEQYF. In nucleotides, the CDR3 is TGTGCCAGCAGACGCTTAGCCTTAACCACCTACGAGCAGTACTTC.

CDR3 sequence: CSATELTGNTEAFF. The CDR3 nucleotides are TGCAGTGCGACGGAACTTACAGGGAACACTGAAGCTTTCTTT. The chain is built from TRBV20-1 and TRBJ1-1, with TRBD1 as a possible D gene (5 bases). V was cut by 6 bases and J by 1 base, with 15 bases left in between. This CDR3 has 14 residues. The V gene's germline CDR1 is DFQATT and CDR2 SNEGSKA (reference sequence).

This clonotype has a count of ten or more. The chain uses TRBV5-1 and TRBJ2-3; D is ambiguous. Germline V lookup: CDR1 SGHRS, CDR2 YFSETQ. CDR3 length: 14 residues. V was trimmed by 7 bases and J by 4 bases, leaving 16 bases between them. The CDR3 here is CASSTPEAADTQYF. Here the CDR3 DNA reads TGCGCCAGCTCAACCCCAGAAGCAGCAGATACGCAGTATTTT.

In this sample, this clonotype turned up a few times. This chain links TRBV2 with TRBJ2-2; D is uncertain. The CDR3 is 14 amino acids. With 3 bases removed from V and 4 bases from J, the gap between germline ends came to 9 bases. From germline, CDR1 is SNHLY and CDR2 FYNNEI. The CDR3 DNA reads TGTGCCAGCAGTGAGTCAGGACCCACCGGGGAGCTGTTTTTT. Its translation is CASSESGPTGELFF.

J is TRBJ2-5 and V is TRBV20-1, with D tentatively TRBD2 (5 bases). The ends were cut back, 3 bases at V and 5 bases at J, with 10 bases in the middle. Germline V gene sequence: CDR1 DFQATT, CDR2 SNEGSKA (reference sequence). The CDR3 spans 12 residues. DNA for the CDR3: TGCAGTGCTAGGTGGGGAGCTGAGACCCAGTACTTC. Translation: CSARWGAETQYF.

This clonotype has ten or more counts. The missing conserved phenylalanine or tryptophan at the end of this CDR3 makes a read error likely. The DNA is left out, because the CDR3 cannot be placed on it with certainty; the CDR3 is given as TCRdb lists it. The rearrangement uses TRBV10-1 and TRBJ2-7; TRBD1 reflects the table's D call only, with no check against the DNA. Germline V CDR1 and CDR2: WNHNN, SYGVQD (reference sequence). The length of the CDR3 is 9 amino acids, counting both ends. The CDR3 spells CASSDGTPT.

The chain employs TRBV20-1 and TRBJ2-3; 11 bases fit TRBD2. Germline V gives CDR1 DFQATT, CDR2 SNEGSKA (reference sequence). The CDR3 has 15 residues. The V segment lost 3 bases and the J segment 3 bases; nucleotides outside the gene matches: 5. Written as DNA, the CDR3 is TGCAGTGCTAGCGATAGGACTAGCGGGACAGATACGCAGTATTTT. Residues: CSASDRTSGTDTQYF.

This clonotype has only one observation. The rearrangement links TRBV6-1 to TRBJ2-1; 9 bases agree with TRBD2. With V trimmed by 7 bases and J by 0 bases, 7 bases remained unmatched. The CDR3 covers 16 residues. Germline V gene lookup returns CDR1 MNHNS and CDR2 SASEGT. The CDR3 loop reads CASTNSGGSSYNEQFF. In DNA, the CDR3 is TGTGCCAGCACCAACAGCGGGGGGAGCTCCTACAATGAGCAGTTCTTC.

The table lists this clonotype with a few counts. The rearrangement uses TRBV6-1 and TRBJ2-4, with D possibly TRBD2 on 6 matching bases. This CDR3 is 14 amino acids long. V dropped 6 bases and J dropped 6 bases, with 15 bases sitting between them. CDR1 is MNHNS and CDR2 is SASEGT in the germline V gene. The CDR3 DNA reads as TGTGCCAGCAGCACCAGGGTGGGGGGAAACATTCAGTACTTC. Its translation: CASSTRVGGNIQYF.

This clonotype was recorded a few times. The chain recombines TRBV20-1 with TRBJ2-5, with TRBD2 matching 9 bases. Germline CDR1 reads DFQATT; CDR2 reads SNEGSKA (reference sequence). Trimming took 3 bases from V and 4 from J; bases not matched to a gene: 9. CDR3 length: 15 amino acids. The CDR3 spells CSASVREGQGETQYF. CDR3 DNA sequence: TGCAGTGCTAGTGTGCGGGAGGGCCAGGGAGAGACCCAGTACTTC.

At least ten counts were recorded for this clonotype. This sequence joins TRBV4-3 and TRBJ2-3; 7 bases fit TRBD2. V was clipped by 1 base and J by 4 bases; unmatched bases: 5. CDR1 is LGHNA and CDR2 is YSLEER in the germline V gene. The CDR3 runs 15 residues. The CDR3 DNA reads TGCGCCAGCAGCCAAGGGGGAGCGGGATCAGATACGCAGTATTTT. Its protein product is CASSQGGAGSDTQYF.

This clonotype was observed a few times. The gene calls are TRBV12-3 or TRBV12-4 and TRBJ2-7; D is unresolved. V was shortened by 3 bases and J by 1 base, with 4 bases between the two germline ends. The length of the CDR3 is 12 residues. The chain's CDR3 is CASSFTSYEQYF. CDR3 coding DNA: TGTGCCAGCAGTTTCACTTCCTACGAGCAGTACTTC.

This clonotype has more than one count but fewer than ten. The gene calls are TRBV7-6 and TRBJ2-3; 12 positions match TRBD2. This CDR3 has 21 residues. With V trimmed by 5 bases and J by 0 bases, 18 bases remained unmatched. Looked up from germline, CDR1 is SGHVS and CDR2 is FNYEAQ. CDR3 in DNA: TGTGCCAGCAGCCTGACACCCCCGACTAGCGGGGGAGTATCTAGCACAGATACGCAGTATTTT. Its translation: CASSLTPPTSGGVSSTDTQYF.

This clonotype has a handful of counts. This chain's CDR3 is CATSRGGIPSELFF. Here the CDR3 DNA reads TGTGCCACCAGCCGGGGAGGGATCCCCTCCGAGCTGTTTTTT. This rearrangement joins TRBV15 to TRBJ2-2, with 7 positions matching TRBD2. This CDR3 comprises 14 residues. The V gene's germline CDR1 is LNHNV and CDR2 YYDKDF (reference sequence). The J segment lost 11 bases and the V segment lost 5 bases, leaving 11 bases of the junction unmatched.

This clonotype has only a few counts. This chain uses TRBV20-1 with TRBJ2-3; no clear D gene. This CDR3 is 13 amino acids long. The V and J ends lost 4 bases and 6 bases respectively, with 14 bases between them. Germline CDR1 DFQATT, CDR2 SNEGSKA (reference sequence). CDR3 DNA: TGCAGTGCTACCACTCCTGCCGGGGATACGCAGTATTTT. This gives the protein CSATTPAGDTQYF.

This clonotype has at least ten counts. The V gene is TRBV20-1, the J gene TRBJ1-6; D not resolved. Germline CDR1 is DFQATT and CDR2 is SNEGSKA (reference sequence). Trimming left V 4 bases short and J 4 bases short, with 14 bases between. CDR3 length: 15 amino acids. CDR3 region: CSAIRLGSYNSPLHF. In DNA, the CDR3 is TGCAGTGCTATAAGACTGGGCTCTTATAATTCACCCCTCCACTTT.

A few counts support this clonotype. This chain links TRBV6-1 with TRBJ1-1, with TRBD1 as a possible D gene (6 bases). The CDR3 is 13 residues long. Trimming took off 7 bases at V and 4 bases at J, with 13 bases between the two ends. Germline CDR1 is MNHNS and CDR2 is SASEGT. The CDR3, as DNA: TGTGCCAGCACCAGGGGCGAGGGCACTGAAGCTTTCTTT. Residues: CASTRGEGTEAFF.

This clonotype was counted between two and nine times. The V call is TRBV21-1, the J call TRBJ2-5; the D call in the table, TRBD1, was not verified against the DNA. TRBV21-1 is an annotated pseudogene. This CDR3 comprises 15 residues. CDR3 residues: CASRPGGLYQETQYF. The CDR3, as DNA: TGTGCCAGCAGGCCCGGGGGGCTGTACCAAGAGACCCAGTACTTC.